This T cell receptor beta chain is drawn from a study of blood T cell repertoires in COVID-19. Study overall: The study drew acute and convalescent COVID-19 samples from the United States, Italy and Spain.

In the original workflow: Estimation of nucleated cell counts was performed using reference gene primer amplification. Assay used: immunoSEQ multiplex PCR; TCRdb lists only in-frame clones, some missing. That table supplies the V and J calls and clone size; D and trimming were determined from the DNA. The sample carries roughly 300,000 clones, roughly 87% recorded once. Germline V lookup: CDR1 SNHLY, CDR2 FYNNEI. The CDR3 totals 14 residues. Trimming stripped 11 bases from V and 8 bases from J, with 24 bases between. Sequencing input: PBMCs or T cells enriched from blood (not recorded which). This clonotype was obtained from a woman in her 30s who had recovered from COVID-19. V gene TRBV2 combines with J gene TRBJ1-2; the D gene is possibly TRBD1 (6 bases). This CDR3 is CAGRSEGGARGYTF. The CDR3 DNA is TGTGCCGGAAGATCCGAGGGGGGGGCGAGAGGCTACACCTTC.